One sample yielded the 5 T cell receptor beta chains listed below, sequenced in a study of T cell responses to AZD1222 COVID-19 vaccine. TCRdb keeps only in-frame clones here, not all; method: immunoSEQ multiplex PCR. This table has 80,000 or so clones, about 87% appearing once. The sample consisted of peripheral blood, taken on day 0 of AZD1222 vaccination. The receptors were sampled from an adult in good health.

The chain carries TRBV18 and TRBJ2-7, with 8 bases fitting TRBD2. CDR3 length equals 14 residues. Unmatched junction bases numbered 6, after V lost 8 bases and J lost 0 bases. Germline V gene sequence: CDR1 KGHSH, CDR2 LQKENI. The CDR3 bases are TGTGCCAGCCCTCCGGGGGGGAGCTCCTACGAGCAGTACTTC. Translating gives CASPPGGSSYEQYF.

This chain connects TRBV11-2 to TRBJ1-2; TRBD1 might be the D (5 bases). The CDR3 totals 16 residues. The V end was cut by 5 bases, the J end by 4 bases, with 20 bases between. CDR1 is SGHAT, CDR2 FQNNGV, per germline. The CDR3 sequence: CASSPVGGAILYGYTF. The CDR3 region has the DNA TGTGCCAGCAGCCCCGTAGGAGGGGCGATCCTCTATGGCTACACCTTC.

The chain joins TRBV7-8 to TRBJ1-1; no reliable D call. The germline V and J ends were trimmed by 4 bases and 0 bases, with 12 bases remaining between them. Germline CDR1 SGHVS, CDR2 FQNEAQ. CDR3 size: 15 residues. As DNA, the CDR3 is TGTGCCAGCAGCTCCTCGGGTCGGGTGAACACTGAAGCTTTCTTT. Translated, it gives CASSSSGRVNTEAFF.

DNA for the CDR3: TGCAGCGTTGATTCGGGTGATGAGCAGTACTTC. It yields the protein CSVDSGDEQYF. The chain employs TRBV29-1 and TRBJ2-7; D gene unclear. The germline V gene encodes CDR1 SQVTM and CDR2 ANQGSEA. There are 11 residues in the CDR3. Trimming cost V 3 bases and J 7 bases, with 10 bases left between them.

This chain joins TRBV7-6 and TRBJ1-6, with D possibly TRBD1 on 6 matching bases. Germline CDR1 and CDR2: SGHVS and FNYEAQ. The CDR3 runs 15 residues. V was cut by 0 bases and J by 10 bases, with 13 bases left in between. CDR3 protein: CASSLADSGGSPLHF. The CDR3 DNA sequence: TGTGCCAGCAGCTTAGCGGACAGTGGGGGGTCACCCCTCCACTTT.